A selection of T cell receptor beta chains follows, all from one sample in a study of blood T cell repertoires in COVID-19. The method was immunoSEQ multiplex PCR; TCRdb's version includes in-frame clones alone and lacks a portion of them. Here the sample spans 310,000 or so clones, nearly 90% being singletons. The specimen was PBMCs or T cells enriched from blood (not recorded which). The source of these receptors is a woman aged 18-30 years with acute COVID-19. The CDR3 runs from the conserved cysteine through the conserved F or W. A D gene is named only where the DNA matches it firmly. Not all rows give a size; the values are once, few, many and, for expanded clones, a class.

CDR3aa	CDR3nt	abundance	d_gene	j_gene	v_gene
CSALTGETDTQYF	TGCAGCGCATTGACAGGGGAGACAGATACGCAGTATTTT	once	TRBD1	TRBJ2-3	TRBV29-1
CATSKIAGGSYNEQFF	TGTGCCACCAGCAAAATAGCGGGGGGATCCTACAATGAGCAGTTCTTC	.	TRBD2	TRBJ2-1	TRBV15
CASSQSRRETQYF	TGTGCCAGCAGCCAGAGTCGTCGGGAGACCCAGTACTTC	.	.	TRBJ2-5	TRBV14
CASSLAGVNIQYF	TGTGCCAGCAGTTTGGCAGGGGTTAACATTCAGTACTTC	.	.	TRBJ2-4	TRBV28
CASSDRDRTHYGYTF	TGTGCCAGCAGCGACCGGGACAGGACGCACTATGGCTACACCTTC	few	TRBD1	TRBJ1-2	TRBV4-2
CASSYSKGREVYDTQYF	TGTGCCAGCAGTTACTCGAAAGGCAGGGAGGTTTACGATACGCAGTATTTT	.	.	TRBJ2-3	TRBV6-2/TRBV6-3
CASSRPDRAGAFF	TGTGCCAGTAGTCGACCAGACAGGGCGGGAGCTTTCTTT	.	TRBD1	TRBJ1-1	TRBV19
CASSHSPSGRDYNEQFF	TGCGCCAGCAGCCATTCCCCTAGCGGGAGGGACTACAATGAGCAGTTCTTC	.	TRBD2	TRBJ2-1	TRBV4-1
CASSQPELNEQFF	TGTGCCAGCAGCCAACCCGAGCTCAATGAGCAGTTCTTC	few	.	TRBJ2-1	TRBV7-8
CASSTGAQETQYF	TGTGCCAGCAGCACGGGAGCCCAAGAGACCCAGTACTTC	.	.	TRBJ2-5	TRBV7-2
CASSPETSGRGADTQYF	TGCGCCAGCAGCCCGGAGACTAGCGGGAGAGGGGCAGATACGCAGTATTTT	.	TRBD2	TRBJ2-3	TRBV5-1
CASSLSRGRGTSPLHF	TGTGCCAGCAGTTTATCGAGGGGGCGCGGTACTTCACCCCTCCACTTT	.	TRBD1	TRBJ1-6	TRBV27
CASRRGGAGTDTQYF	TGTGCCAGCAGGAGAGGGGGGGCGGGCACAGATACGCAGTATTTT	.	.	TRBJ2-3	TRBV13
CASTPGLYNEQFF	TGTGCCAGCACCCCGGGACTCTACAATGAGCAGTTCTTC	.	.	TRBJ2-1	TRBV4-2
CASSSGGGLYNSPLHF	TGTGCCAGCAGTTCGGGGGGCGGTCTGTATAATTCACCCCTCCACTTT	.	.	TRBJ1-6	TRBV27
CASSTSGNTDTQYF	TGTGCCAGTAGTACCAGCGGGAACACAGATACGCAGTATTTT	.	TRBD2	TRBJ2-3	TRBV19
CATSPQSTDTQYF	TGTGCCACCAGCCCACAAAGCACAGATACGCAGTATTTT	.	.	TRBJ2-3	TRBV24-1
CASSLAPGHSSYNEQFF	TGCGCCAGCAGCTTGGCTCCGGGACACAGTTCCTACAATGAGCAGTTCTTC	.	.	TRBJ2-1	TRBV5-1
CSVEEWEGGRGAYNEQFF	TGCAGCGTTGAAGAATGGGAAGGCGGGAGGGGCGCCTACAATGAGCAGTTCTTC	.	TRBD2	TRBJ2-1	TRBV29-1
CASSRPGDNQPQHF	TGTGCCAGCAGTCGGCCAGGGGACAATCAGCCCCAGCATTTT	.	.	TRBJ1-5	TRBV6-5
CASRAAGTSGYEQYF	TGTGCCAGCAGAGCTGCCGGGACTAGCGGATACGAGCAGTACTTC	.	TRBD2	TRBJ2-7	TRBV11-2
CASSPENEQFF	TGCGCCAGCAGCCCCGAGAATGAGCAGTTCTTC	once	.	TRBJ2-1	TRBV5-1
CASRSQGTDTQYF	TGTGCCAGCAGATCGCAGGGGACAGATACGCAGTATTTT	once	.	TRBJ2-3	TRBV12-3/TRBV12-4
CASSQGQRAYNEQFF	TGCGCCAGCAGCCAAGGCCAGAGGGCATACAATGAGCAGTTCTTC	once	.	TRBJ2-1	TRBV4-1
CASSRGAGQETQYF	TGTGCCAGCTCACGGGGAGCTGGGCAAGAGACCCAGTACTTC	.	.	TRBJ2-5	TRBV18
CATSDHYSSGANVLTF	TGTGCCACCAGTGATCACTACTCCTCTGGGGCCAACGTCCTGACTTTC	.	.	TRBJ2-6	TRBV24-1
CASSPTVLADATYNEQFF	TGCGCCAGCAGCCCGACAGTCCTCGCGGACGCTACCTACAATGAGCAGTTCTTC	once	.	TRBJ2-1	TRBV4-1
CASSQDRTSGSSYEQYF	TGCGCCAGCAGCCAAGATCGAACTAGCGGGAGCTCCTACGAGCAGTACTTC	many	TRBD2	TRBJ2-7	TRBV4-1
CAWSIGTGSEAFF	TGTGCCTGGAGTATCGGGACAGGCAGTGAAGCTTTCTTT	.	TRBD1	TRBJ1-1	TRBV30
CASSAGTGSTYGYTF	TGTGCCAGCAGCGCAGGGACAGGTTCTACCTATGGCTACACCTTC	few	TRBD1	TRBJ1-2	TRBV9
CASSLGLLENTQYF	TGTGCCAGCAGCCTGGGACTCCTGGAAAATACGCAGTATTTT	.	.	TRBJ2-3	TRBV28
CASSAYRTGTNEKLFF	TGTGCCAGCAGTGCCTACAGGACAGGAACTAATGAAAAACTGTTTTTT	few	TRBD1	TRBJ1-4	TRBV6-1
CASSIRGRGIYQPQHF	TGTGCCAGTAGTATTAGGGGCAGGGGGATCTATCAGCCCCAGCATTTT	.	TRBD1	TRBJ1-5	TRBV19
CASSPSPGWNTEAFF	TGCGCCAGCAGCCCCTCCCCGGGATGGAACACTGAAGCTTTCTTT	.	.	TRBJ1-1	TRBV4-3
CASSDRTSGRVKSNEQFF	TGCGCCAGCAGTGACAGGACTAGCGGGAGGGTGAAATCCAATGAGCAGTTCTTC	.	TRBD2	TRBJ2-1	TRBV10-1
CASSPRTGSDQPQHF	TGTGCCAGCAGCCCACGGACAGGGTCGGATCAGCCCCAGCATTTT	.	TRBD1	TRBJ1-5	TRBV11-2
CASSCGRRYEQYF	TGCGCCAGCAGTTGCGGGAGACGCTACGAGCAGTACTTC	.	TRBD2	TRBJ2-7	TRBV23-1
CASSLLTSGYNEQFF	TGTGCCAGCAGCTTACTGACTAGCGGCTACAATGAGCAGTTCTTC	.	TRBD2	TRBJ2-1	TRBV11-2
CASKGLAGADTQYF	TGTGCCAGTAAAGGCCTAGCGGGAGCAGATACGCAGTATTTT	.	TRBD2	TRBJ2-3	TRBV19
CASRRQWDGTGHYEQYF	TGCGCCAGCAGGAGACAATGGGATGGGACAGGCCACTACGAGCAGTACTTC	.	TRBD1	TRBJ2-7	TRBV5-1
CATSERGQVQETQYF	TGTGCCACCAGTGAGAGGGGACAGGTCCAAGAGACCCAGTACTTC	.	TRBD1	TRBJ2-5	TRBV24-1
CASSPGQSYEQYF	TGCGCCAGCAGCCCGGGACAGTCCTACGAGCAGTACTTC	.	TRBD1	TRBJ2-7	TRBV5-1
CAWSTQDRRSGNTIYF	TGTGCCTGGAGTACCCAGGACAGGCGCTCTGGAAACACCATATATTTT	.	TRBD1	TRBJ1-3	TRBV30
CATNHYGTAKGVNQPQHF	TGTGCCACCAACCACTACGGGACAGCCAAGGGAGTCAATCAGCCCCAGCATTTT	.	TRBD1	TRBJ1-5	TRBV24-1
CASSEWSGADNEQFF	TGTGCCAGCAGTGAATGGTCGGGAGCGGACAATGAGCAGTTCTTC	.	.	TRBJ2-1	TRBV25-1
CASRETGGYEQYF	TGTGCCAGCAGGGAGACAGGGGGCTACGAGCAGTACTTC	.	TRBD1	TRBJ2-7	TRBV12-3/TRBV12-4
CASSYTLDRDTEAFF	TGTGCCAGCAGTTACACCCTAGACAGGGACACTGAAGCTTTCTTT	.	TRBD1	TRBJ1-1	TRBV6-5
CASGEAGAVYSNQPQHF	TGTGCCAGTGGAGAGGCAGGGGCTGTATATAGCAATCAGCCCCAGCATTTT	.	.	TRBJ1-5	TRBV19
CASSLAGVLAKNIQYF	TGTGCCAGCAGCTTAGCAGGAGTTCTAGCCAAAAACATTCAGTACTTC	few	.	TRBJ2-4	TRBV7-9
CATSVGGAGAGELFF	TGTGCCACCAGTGTTGGGGGGGCCGGTGCCGGGGAGCTGTTTTTT	.	.	TRBJ2-2	TRBV24-1
CASSKALAGGRSYNEQFF	TGTGCCAGCAGCAAAGCCTTGGCGGGAGGACGCTCCTACAATGAGCAGTTCTTC	.	.	TRBJ2-1	TRBV21-1
CASSVSGNSYNEQFF	TGTGCCAGCAGTGTTAGCGGGAACTCCTACAATGAGCAGTTCTTC	few	TRBD2	TRBJ2-1	TRBV25-1
CASSQYVGNSPLHF	TGCGCCAGCAGTCAATACGTCGGGAATTCACCCCTCCACTTT	.	.	TRBJ1-6	TRBV10-1